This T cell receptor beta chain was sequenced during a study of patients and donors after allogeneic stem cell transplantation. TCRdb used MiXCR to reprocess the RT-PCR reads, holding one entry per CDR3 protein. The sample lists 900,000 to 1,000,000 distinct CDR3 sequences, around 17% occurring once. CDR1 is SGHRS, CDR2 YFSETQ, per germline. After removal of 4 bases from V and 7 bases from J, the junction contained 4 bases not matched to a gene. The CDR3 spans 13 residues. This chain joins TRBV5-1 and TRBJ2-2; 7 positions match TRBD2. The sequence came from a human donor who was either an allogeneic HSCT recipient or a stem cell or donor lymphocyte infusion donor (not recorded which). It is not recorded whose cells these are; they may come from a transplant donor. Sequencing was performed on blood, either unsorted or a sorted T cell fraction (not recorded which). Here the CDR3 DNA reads TGCGCCAGCAGCGAGCGGGAAGGCGGGGAGCTGTTTTTT. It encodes CASSEREGGELFF.